A selection of T cell receptor beta chains follows, all from one sample in a study of blood T cells in healthy people across ages. TCRdb reprocessed the 5' RACE reads with MiXCR, giving one entry per CDR3 protein. The sample records fewer than 950,000 distinct CDR3 sequences, around half being singletons. Sequencing used blood. The receptor source for this set is an older man in good health. CDR3s include the opening cysteine and the closing phenylalanine or tryptophan. Fields, in order: J gene, D gene, V gene, clone size, CDR3 protein, CDR3 DNA. A D gene is named only where the DNA matches it firmly. A clone size is listed for some rows: how often the clone was seen (once, few, many), or a class if it is expanded.

TRBJ2-7 | - | TRBV3-1 | - | CASSQTRVATYEQYF | TGTGCCAGCAGCCAAACCCGGGTTGCGACCTACGAGCAGTACTTC
TRBJ2-4 | TRBD1 | TRBV4-1 | - | CASSQGWTGAAIQYF | TGCGCCAGCAGCCAAGGATGGACAGGGGCGGCCATTCAGTACTTC
TRBJ2-1 | TRBD2 | TRBV4-2 | - | CASSQWTAGDTYNEQFF | TGTGCCAGCAGCCAATGGACGGCGGGAGATACCTACAATGAGCAGTTCTTC
TRBJ2-3 | TRBD2 | TRBV5-1 | many | CASSLGLADTDTQYF | TGCGCCAGCAGCTTGGGACTAGCGGACACAGATACGCAGTATTTT
TRBJ2-7 | TRBD2 | TRBV29-1 | many | CSREGTYEQYF | TGCAGCAGGGAGGGAACCTACGAGCAGTACTTC
TRBJ2-1 | - | TRBV27 | - | CASGYWDSPNEQFF | TGTGCCAGCGGATATTGGGACTCCCCCAATGAGCAGTTCTTC
TRBJ1-1 | - | TRBV28 | - | CASSQSSRARQNAEAFF | TGTGCCAGCAGTCAAAGTTCCCGCGCCAGGCAGAACGCTGAAGCTTTCTTT
TRBJ2-1 | - | TRBV12-3/TRBV12-4 | - | CASSLVSGGPNEQFF | TGTGCCAGCAGTTTGGTATCGGGGGGCCCAAATGAGCAGTTCTTC
TRBJ1-6 | TRBD1 | TRBV13 | few | CASSPQGVAPLHF | TGTGCCAGCAGCCCACAGGGGGTCGCACCCCTCCACTTT
TRBJ2-6 | - | TRBV7-2 | few | CASSYSSGANVLTF | TGTGCCAGCAGTTACTCCTCTGGGGCCAACGTCCTGACTTTC
TRBJ2-6 | TRBD1 | TRBV9 | few | CASSARTGGPGANVLTF | TGTGCCAGCAGCGCCAGAACAGGGGGCCCTGGGGCCAACGTCCTGACTTTC
TRBJ1-1 | - | TRBV6-1 | - | CASSASGNTEAFF | TGTGCCAGCAGTGCATCAGGGAACACTGAAGCTTTCTTT
TRBJ2-7 | TRBD2 | TRBV20-1 | - | CSASALAGRGSYEQYF | TGCAGTGCTAGTGCGCTAGCGGGAAGGGGCTCCTACGAGCAGTACTTC
TRBJ2-7 | TRBD1 | TRBV12-3/TRBV12-4 | - | CASSFLAGGTEQYF | TGTGCCAGCAGTTTTCTTGCAGGGGGTACCGAGCAGTACTTC
TRBJ1-5 | - | TRBV4-1 | few | CASSETGQPQHF | TGCGCCAGCAGCGAAACAGGGCAGCCCCAGCATTTT
TRBJ1-2 | - | TRBV12-3/TRBV12-4 | - | CATLQRGFGYGYTF | TGTGCCACCCTTCAAAGGGGGTTCGGCTATGGCTACACCTTC
TRBJ2-3 | - | TRBV20-1 | - | CSASQGGRYAYF | TGCAGTGCTAGTCAAGGAGGGAGATACGCGTATTTT
TRBJ2-5 | - | TRBV20-1 | - | CSARSQETQYF | TGCAGTGCTAGATCCCAGGAGACCCAGTACTTC
TRBJ2-4 | TRBD1 | TRBV12-3/TRBV12-4 | - | CASSFGSQGAVKNIQYF | TGTGCCAGCAGTTTTGGTTCCCAGGGGGCGGTCAAAAACATTCAGTACTTC
TRBJ2-7 | - | TRBV6-6 | - | CASSPSRLTSEQYF | TGTGCCAGCAGCCCCTCCCGCCTCACAAGCGAGCAGTACTTC
TRBJ2-3 | TRBD2 | TRBV28 | once | CASTIPGKLAGSTDTQYF | TGTGCCAGCACCATCCCTGGCAAACTAGCGGGATCCACAGATACGCAGTATTTT
TRBJ1-4 | TRBD1 | TRBV4-1 | few | CASSRTQGANEKLFF | TGCGCCAGCAGTCGAACACAGGGGGCGAATGAAAAACTGTTTTTT
TRBJ2-1 | - | TRBV7-2 | - | CASSLDGFNFNQFF | TGTGCCAGCAGCTTAGACGGTTTCAATTTTAACCAGTTCTTC
TRBJ2-1 | - | TRBV20-1 | - | CSARDRAGPPREQFF | TGCAGTGCTAGAGATCGAGCGGGTCCCCCACGGGAGCAGTTCTTC
TRBJ1-1 | - | TRBV24-1 | - | CATSEGTEAFF | TGTGCCACCAGTGAGGGCACTGAAGCTTTCTTT
TRBJ1-6 | - | TRBV10-3 | - | CAIRPGQNNSPLHF | TGTGCCATCAGACCCGGACAGAATAATTCACCCCTCCACTTT